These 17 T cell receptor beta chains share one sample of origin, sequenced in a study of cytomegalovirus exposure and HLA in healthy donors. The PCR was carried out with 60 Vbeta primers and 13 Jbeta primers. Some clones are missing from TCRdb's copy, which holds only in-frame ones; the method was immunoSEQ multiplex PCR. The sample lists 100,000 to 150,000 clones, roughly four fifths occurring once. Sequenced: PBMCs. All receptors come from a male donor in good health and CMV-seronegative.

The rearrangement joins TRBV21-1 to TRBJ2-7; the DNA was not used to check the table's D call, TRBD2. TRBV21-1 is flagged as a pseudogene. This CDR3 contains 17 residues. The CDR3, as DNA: TGTGCCAGCAGCAAAATCGGGACTAGCGGGAGGGCCTACGAGCAGTACTTC. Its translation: CASSKIGTSGRAYEQYF.

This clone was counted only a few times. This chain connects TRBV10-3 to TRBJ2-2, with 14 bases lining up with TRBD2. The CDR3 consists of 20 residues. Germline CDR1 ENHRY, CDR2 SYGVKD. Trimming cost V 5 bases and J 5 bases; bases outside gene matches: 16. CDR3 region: CAISTPEKTSGGDLTGELFF. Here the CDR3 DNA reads TGTGCCATCAGTACTCCGGAGAAGACTAGCGGGGGGGATTTGACCGGGGAGCTGTTTTTT.

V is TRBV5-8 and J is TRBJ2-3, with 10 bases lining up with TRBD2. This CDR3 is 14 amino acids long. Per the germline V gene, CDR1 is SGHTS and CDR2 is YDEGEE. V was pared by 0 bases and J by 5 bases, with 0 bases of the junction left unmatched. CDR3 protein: CASSLGTSGDTQYF. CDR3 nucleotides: TGTGCCAGCAGCTTGGGGACTAGCGGAGATACGCAGTATTTT.

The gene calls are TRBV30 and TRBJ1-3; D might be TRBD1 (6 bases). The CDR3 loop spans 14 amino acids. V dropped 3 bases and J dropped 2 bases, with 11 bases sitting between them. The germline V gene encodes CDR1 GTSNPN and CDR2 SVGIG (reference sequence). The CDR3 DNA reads TGTGCCTGGAGATCAGGGGTAACTGGAAACACCATATATTTT. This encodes CAWRSGVTGNTIYF. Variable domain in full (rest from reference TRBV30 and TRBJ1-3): SQTIHQWPATLVQPVGSPLSLECTVEGTSNPNLYWYRQAAGRGLQLLFYSVGIGQISSEVPQNLSASRPQDRQFILSSKKLLLSDSGFYLCAWRSGVTGNTIYFGEGSWLTVV.

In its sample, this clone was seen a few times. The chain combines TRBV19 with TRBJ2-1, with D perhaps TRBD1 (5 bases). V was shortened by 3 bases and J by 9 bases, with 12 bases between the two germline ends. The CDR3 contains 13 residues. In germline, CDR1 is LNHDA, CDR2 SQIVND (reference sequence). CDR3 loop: CASSIQGVGEQFF. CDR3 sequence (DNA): TGTGCCAGTAGTATCCAGGGTGTGGGTGAGCAGTTCTTC.

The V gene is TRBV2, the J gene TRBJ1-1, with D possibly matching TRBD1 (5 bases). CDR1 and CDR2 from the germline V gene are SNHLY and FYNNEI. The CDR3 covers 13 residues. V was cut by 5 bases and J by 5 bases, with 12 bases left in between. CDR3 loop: CASSRSGGTEAFF. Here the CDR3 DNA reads TGTGCCAGCAGTAGGTCCGGGGGAACTGAAGCTTTCTTT.

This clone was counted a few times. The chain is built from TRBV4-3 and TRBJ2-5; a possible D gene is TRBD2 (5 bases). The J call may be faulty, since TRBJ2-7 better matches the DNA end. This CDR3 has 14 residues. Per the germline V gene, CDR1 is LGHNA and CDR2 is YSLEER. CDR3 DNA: TGCGCCAGCAGCCAAGACGAGGGCCCCTACGAGCAGTACTTC. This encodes CASSQDEGPYEQYF.

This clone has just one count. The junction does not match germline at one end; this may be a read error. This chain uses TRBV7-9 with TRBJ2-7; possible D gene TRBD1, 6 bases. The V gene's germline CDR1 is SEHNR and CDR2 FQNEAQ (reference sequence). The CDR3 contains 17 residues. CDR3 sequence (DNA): TGTTCCAGCAGTTCGCAAGTTCGGGACAAGGGAACCTACGAGCAGTACTTC. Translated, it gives CSSSSQVRDKGTYEQYF.

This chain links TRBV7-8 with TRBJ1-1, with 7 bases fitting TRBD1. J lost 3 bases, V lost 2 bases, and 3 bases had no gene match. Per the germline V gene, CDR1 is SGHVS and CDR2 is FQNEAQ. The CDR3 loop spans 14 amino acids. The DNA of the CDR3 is TGTGCCAGCAGCTTACGGCAGGGGGACACTGAAGCTTTCTTT. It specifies CASSLRQGDTEAFF. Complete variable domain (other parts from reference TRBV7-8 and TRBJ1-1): GAGVSQSPRYKVAKRGQDVALRCDPISGHVSLFWYQQALGQGPEFLTYFQNEAQLDKSGLPSDRFFAERPEGSVSTLKIQRTQQEDSAVYLCASSLRQGDTEAFFGQGTRLTVV.

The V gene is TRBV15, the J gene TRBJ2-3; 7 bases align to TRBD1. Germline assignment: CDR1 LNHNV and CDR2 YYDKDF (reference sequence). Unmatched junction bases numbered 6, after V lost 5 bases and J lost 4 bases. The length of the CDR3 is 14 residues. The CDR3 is CATSPPTGADTQYF. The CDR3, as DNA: TGTGCCACCAGCCCGCCCACAGGGGCAGATACGCAGTATTTT. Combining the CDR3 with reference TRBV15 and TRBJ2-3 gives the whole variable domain DAMVIQNPRYQVTQFGKPVTLSCSQTLNHNVMYWYQQKSSQAPKLLFHYYDKDFNNEADTPDNFQSRRPNTSFCFLDIRSPGLGDTAMYLCATSPPTGADTQYFGPGTRLTVL.

The CDR3 sequence is CATSLAGGRATEAFF. The DNA for the CDR3 is TGTGCCACCAGCCTTGCAGGGGGCAGGGCCACTGAAGCTTTCTTT. The rearrangement joins TRBV15 to TRBJ1-1; 8 nucleotides agree with TRBD1. Germline assignment: CDR1 LNHNV and CDR2 YYDKDF (reference sequence). The CDR3 is 15 amino acids. The J segment lost 4 bases and the V segment lost 5 bases, leaving 9 bases of the junction unmatched.

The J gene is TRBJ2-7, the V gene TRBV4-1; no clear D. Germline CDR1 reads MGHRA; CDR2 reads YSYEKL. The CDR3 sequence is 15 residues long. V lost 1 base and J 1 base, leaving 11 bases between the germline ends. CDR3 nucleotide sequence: TGCGCCAGCAGCCAAGTCGCACAGAATTCCTACGAGCAGTACTTC. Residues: CASSQVAQNSYEQYF.

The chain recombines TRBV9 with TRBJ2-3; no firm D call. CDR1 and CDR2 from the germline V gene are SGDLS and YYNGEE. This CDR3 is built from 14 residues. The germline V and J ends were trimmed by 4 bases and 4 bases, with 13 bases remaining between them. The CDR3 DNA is TGTGCCAGCAGCCCAGGAACCGGCTCAGATACGCAGTATTTT. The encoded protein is CASSPGTGSDTQYF.

The CDR3, as DNA: TGTGCCAGCAGCCGGACAGGTCCCTACGAGCAGTACTTC. It codes for CASSRTGPYEQYF. V and J are TRBV7-2 and TRBJ2-7; 7 positions agree with TRBD1. In germline, CDR1 is SGHTA, CDR2 FQGNSA. This CDR3 is built from 13 residues. The V segment lost 5 bases and the J segment 2 bases; nucleotides outside the gene matches: 3.

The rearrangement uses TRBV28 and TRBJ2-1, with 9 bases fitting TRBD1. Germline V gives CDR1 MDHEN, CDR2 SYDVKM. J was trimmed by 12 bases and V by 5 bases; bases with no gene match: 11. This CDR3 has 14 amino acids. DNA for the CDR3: TGTGCCAGCAGTCGGGACAGGGTGAGGGAGCTGCAGTTCTTC. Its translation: CASSRDRVRELQFF.

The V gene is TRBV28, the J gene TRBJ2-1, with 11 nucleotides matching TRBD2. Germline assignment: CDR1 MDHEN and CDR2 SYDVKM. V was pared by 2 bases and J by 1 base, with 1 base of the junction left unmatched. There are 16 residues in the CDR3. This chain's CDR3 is CASSLASGRSYNEQFF. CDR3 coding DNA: TGTGCCAGCAGTTTAGCTAGCGGGAGGTCCTACAATGAGCAGTTCTTC.

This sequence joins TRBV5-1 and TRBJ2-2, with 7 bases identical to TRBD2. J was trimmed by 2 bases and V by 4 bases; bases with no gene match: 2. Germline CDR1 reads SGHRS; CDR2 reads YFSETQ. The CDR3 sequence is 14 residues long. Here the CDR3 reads CASSPTSNTGELFF. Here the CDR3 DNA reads TGCGCCAGCAGCCCGACTAGCAACACCGGGGAGCTGTTTTTT. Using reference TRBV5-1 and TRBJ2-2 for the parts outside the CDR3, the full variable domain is KAGVTQTPRYLIKTRGQQVTLSCSPISGHRSVSWYQQTPGQGLQFLFEYFSETQRNKGNFPGRFSGRQFSNSRSEMNVSTLELGDSALYLCASSPTSNTGELFFGEGSRLTVL.